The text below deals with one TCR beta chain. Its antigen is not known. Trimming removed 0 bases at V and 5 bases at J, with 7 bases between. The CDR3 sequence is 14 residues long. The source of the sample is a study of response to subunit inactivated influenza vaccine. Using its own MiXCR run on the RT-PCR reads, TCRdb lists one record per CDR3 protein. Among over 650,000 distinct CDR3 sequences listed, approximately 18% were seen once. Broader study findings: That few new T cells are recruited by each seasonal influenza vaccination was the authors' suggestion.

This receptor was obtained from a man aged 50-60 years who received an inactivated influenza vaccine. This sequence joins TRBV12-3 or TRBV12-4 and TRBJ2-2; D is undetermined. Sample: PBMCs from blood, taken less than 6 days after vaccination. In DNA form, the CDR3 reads TGTGCCAGCAGTTTAGCTGTCGAAACCGGGGAGCTGTTTTTT. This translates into CASSLAVETGELFF.